This TCR beta chain was identified during a study of Ad26.COV2.S vaccination and SARS-CoV-2 variants. Overall study: The vaccine Ad26.COV2.S was put into the muscle once, or twice with 56 days between. Study-level findings and limits: Among vaccine recipients, spike-specific TCR breadth exceeded that of placebo recipients.

On this clone: Its antigen remains unidentified.

The germline CDR1 and CDR2 sequences are MNHEY and SVGEGT. The CDR3 runs to 15 residues. V lost 5 bases, J lost 4 bases, and 7 bases stayed unmatched. Sequencing used immunoSEQ multiplex PCR; TCRdb keeps in-frame clones, though not all of them. This sample has approximately 300,000 clones, with about 86% found just once. Treatment in this sample: 19 received Ad26.COV2.S at low or high dose, single or two shots; roughly 5 received placebo; per-sample allocation not given. Sampling was performed 63 days after the first vaccine or placebo injection. The chain has TRBV6-2 or TRBV6-3 and TRBJ2-7, with 11 positions matching TRBD1. Sequences were derived from peripheral blood, sampled in a trial of Ad26.COV2.S vaccine versus placebo. The receptor was derived from a person aged 18-60 years who received the Ad26.COV2.S COVID-19 vaccine or a placebo. The CDR3 region has the DNA TGTGCCAGCAGTCGATCGGACAGGGGGCTTTACGAGCAGTACTTC. It yields the protein CASSRSDRGLYEQYF.